What follows are 15 T cell receptor beta chains derived from one specimen sequenced in a study of graft-versus-host responses after intestinal transplantation. The antigens of these receptors remain unknown. Sequencing used immunoSEQ multiplex PCR; TCRdb keeps in-frame clones, though not all of them. The repertoire consists of about 99,000 clones, with roughly 90% occurring once and the leading ten covering 0.069%. Sequences were derived from unstimulated CD8+ T cells sorted from spleen or lymph node cells, sampled before transplant. These receptors originate from a human donor who was the organ donor for an intestinal transplant.

The chain recombines TRBV6-6 with TRBJ2-1; 7 bases fit TRBD2. With 2 bases clipped from V and 3 bases from J, the junction kept 4 bases outside the gene matches. CDR1 MNHNY and CDR2 SVGAGI come from the germline V gene (reference sequence). The CDR3 totals 15 residues. The CDR3 here is CASSYVAGVYNEQFF. CDR3 bases: TGTGCCAGCAGTTACGTGGCGGGGGTCTACAATGAGCAGTTCTTC.

Comments on this clone: The identical CDR3 is also encoded by other nucleotide sequences in the sample. V usage is TRBV5-1 and J usage is TRBJ1-1; no definite D call. The CDR3 sequence is 13 residues long. V was pared by 4 bases and J by 1 base, with 8 bases between. The V gene's germline CDR1 is SGHRS and CDR2 YFSETQ. The CDR3 here is CASSLGANTEAFF. As DNA, the CDR3 is TGCGCCAGCAGCCTAGGAGCGAACACTGAAGCTTTCTTT.

J is TRBJ1-2 and V is TRBV5-5; 9 bases are a match to TRBD1. V lost 0 bases, J lost 5 bases, and 5 bases stayed unmatched. Per the germline V gene, CDR1 is SGHKS and CDR2 is YYEKEE (reference sequence). This CDR3 has 15 amino acids. CDR3 loop: CASSLGQGEIYGYTF. Written as DNA, the CDR3 is TGTGCCAGCAGCTTGGGACAGGGGGAGATTTATGGCTACACCTTC.

The chain recombines TRBV9 with TRBJ1-4; D is perhaps TRBD1 (5 bases). The CDR3 covers 13 residues. The V and J ends lost 4 bases and 7 bases respectively, with 11 bases between them. Germline assignment: CDR1 SGDLS and CDR2 YYNGEE. CDR3 in DNA: TGTGCCAGCAGCCCAGGGTGGGGTGAAAAACTGTTTTTT. It specifies CASSPGWGEKLFF.

V gene TRBV7-9 combines with J gene TRBJ2-2; TRBD1 matches 8 bases. CDR1 and CDR2 (germline): SEHNR, FQNEAQ (reference sequence). Losses at the gene ends were 1 base for V and 2 bases for J; bases not matched to a gene: 6. The CDR3 has 17 residues. CDR3 region: CASSLVGTGVNTGELFF. The CDR3 DNA reads TGTGCCAGCAGCTTAGTGGGGACAGGAGTTAACACCGGGGAGCTGTTTTTT.

The V call is TRBV2, the J call TRBJ2-5; possibly TRBD2 for D (6 bases). The J call may not be correct, given that the DNA end is closer to TRBJ2-7. The CDR3 has 15 residues. Germline V CDR1 and CDR2: SNHLY, FYNNEI. The CDR3 DNA sequence: TGTGCCAGCAGTCTCCAACTAGCAAAGGACTACGAGCAGTACTTC. It encodes CASSLQLAKDYEQYF.

This chain uses TRBV5-6 with TRBJ1-4, with D possibly being TRBD1 (6 bases). The CDR3 runs to 15 residues. V was pared by 3 bases and J by 6 bases, with 15 bases between. Looked up from germline, CDR1 is SGHDT and CDR2 is YYEEEE. The CDR3 sequence is CASSSGTGLHEKLFF. DNA for the CDR3: TGTGCCAGCAGCTCCGGCACAGGGCTGCATGAAAAACTGTTTTTT.

The V call is TRBV23-1, the J call TRBJ1-5, with a possible D match to TRBD1 (6 bases). TRBV23-1 is classed as an ORF, of uncertain function. Trimming stripped 11 bases from V and 2 bases from J, with 19 bases between. The CDR3 is made up of 15 amino acids. The CDR3 sequence: CAGRGRELGNQPQHF. CDR3 nucleotide sequence: TGCGCCGGGAGGGGGAGGGAACTAGGCAATCAGCCCCAGCATTTT.

J is TRBJ1-1 and V is TRBV12-5; maybe TRBD1 (5 bases). CDR3 length: 17 amino acids. The V end lost 1 base, the J end lost 2 bases, and 17 bases lay between the germline ends. In germline, CDR1 is LGHNT, CDR2 FRNRAP. The CDR3 sequence is CASGLALSRGRNTEAFF. As DNA, the CDR3 is TGTGCTAGTGGTTTGGCACTTAGTAGGGGCCGAAACACTGAAGCTTTCTTT.

V usage is TRBV11-2 and J usage is TRBJ2-3, with a possible D match to TRBD1 (5 bases). Germline V gene lookup returns CDR1 SGHAT and CDR2 FQNNGV. The CDR3 consists of 17 residues. The V and J ends lost 6 bases and 6 bases respectively, with 25 bases between them. The CDR3: CASRPSISNWTFDTQYF. The CDR3 DNA is TGTGCCAGCAGGCCGTCTATATCTAACTGGACATTTGATACGCAGTATTTT. The full variable domain, in which reference TRBV11-2 and TRBJ2-3 provide the parts outside the CDR3, is EAGVAQSPRYKIIEKRQSVAFWCNPISGHATLYWYQQILGQGPKLLIQFQNNGVVDDSQLPKDRFSAERLKGVDSTLKIQPAKLEDSAVYLCASRPSISNWTFDTQYFGPGTRLTVL.

This chain connects TRBV15 to TRBJ2-7; D possibly corresponds to TRBD2 (6 bases). The length of the CDR3 is 14 residues. Germline-derived CDR1 and CDR2 are LNHNV and YYDKDF (reference sequence). V was shortened by 5 bases and J by 7 bases, with 18 bases between the two germline ends. The CDR3 nucleotides are TGTGCCACCAGCCGAGTGGCTAGCGTGAAGGAGCAGTACTTC. It translates to CATSRVASVKEQYF.

The chain is built from TRBV11-2 and TRBJ2-1, with D perhaps TRBD1 (6 bases). Germline V gene lookup returns CDR1 SGHAT and CDR2 FQNNGV. Trimming removed 6 bases from V and 8 bases from J, with 20 bases in between. The CDR3 loop spans 15 amino acids. The CDR3 reads CASSRQRGLSYEQFF. CDR3 coding DNA: TGTGCCAGCAGTCGTCAGAGGGGGTTGTCGTATGAGCAGTTCTTC.

This clone was detected a few times. The CDR3 region is CASSQLSGQGEEKLFF. The CDR3 nucleotides read TGCGCCAGCAGCCAACTTTCCGGACAGGGTGAGGAAAAACTGTTTTTT. The chain uses TRBV4-1 and TRBJ1-4, with 8 bases lining up with TRBD1. The CDR3 contains 16 residues. V gave up 2 bases and J gave up 8 bases; unmatched junction bases: 10. The germline V gene has CDR1 MGHRA and CDR2 YSYEKL.

The rearrangement links TRBV20-1 to TRBJ2-3; possible D gene TRBD2, 6 bases. The CDR3 consists of 11 residues. The germline V gene encodes CDR1 DFQATT and CDR2 SNEGSKA (reference sequence). CDR3 in amino acids: CSLDTEAGQYF. CDR3 nucleotides: TGCAGCTTAGACACAGAGGCGGGACAGTATTTT.

The gene calls are TRBV5-1 and TRBJ2-7; D gene ambiguous. V shed 3 bases and J shed 2 bases, with 12 bases lying between them. This CDR3 spans 14 amino acids. Germline V lookup: CDR1 SGHRS, CDR2 YFSETQ. The DNA for the CDR3 is TGCGCCAGCAGCTCTGAGGCGTACCCCTACGAGCAGTACTTC. Its translation: CASSSEAYPYEQYF.